The 9 T cell receptor beta chains listed next were all sequenced from one sample in a study of blood T cell repertoires in COVID-19. The assay was immunoSEQ multiplex PCR, and TCRdb's table has in-frame clones only and misses some. The repertoire consists of some 150,000 clones, with roughly 89% occurring once and the leading ten covering 3% to 4%. What was sequenced was peripheral blood. The receptors here all came from a woman aged 55-75 years who had recovered from COVID-19.

The CDR3 sequence is CASSPRDRATGELFF. The DNA for the CDR3 is TGCGCCAGCAGCCCCCGGGACAGGGCCACCGGGGAGCTGTTTTTT. The rearrangement uses TRBV4-1 and TRBJ2-2; 9 bases align to TRBD1. V was clipped by 4 bases and J by 4 bases; unmatched bases: 4. The V gene's germline CDR1 is MGHRA and CDR2 YSYEKL. This CDR3 is built from 15 residues.

The chain links TRBV7-9 to TRBJ2-1; the match to TRBD2 covers 9 bases. Per the germline V gene, CDR1 is SEHNR and CDR2 is FQNEAQ (reference sequence). Trimming removed 5 bases from V and 4 bases from J; junction bases left unmatched: 12. The CDR3 length is 17 residues. The CDR3 DNA follows: TGTGCCAGCAGCCCTCCAGTAGCGGGGGATATGTACAATGAGCAGTTCTTC. Translation: CASSPPVAGDMYNEQFF.

This clone was counted between two and nine times. The V gene is TRBV3-1 (or the pseudogene TRBV3-2), the J gene TRBJ2-7, with TRBD1 matching over 7 bases. From germline, CDR1 is LGHDT and CDR2 YNNKEL (reference sequence). The CDR3 covers 13 residues. The V segment lost 4 bases and the J segment 7 bases; nucleotides outside the gene matches: 7. The CDR3 sequence: CASSRNRGNEQYF. CDR3 sequence (DNA): TGTGCCAGCAGCCGAAACAGGGGTAATGAGCAGTACTTC.

This clone was detected only a few times. This chain links TRBV11-2 with TRBJ1-2; 12 nucleotides align to TRBD1. Looked up from germline, CDR1 is SGHAT and CDR2 is FQNNGV. The V and J ends lost 5 bases and 8 bases, in that order; junction bases with no gene match: 9. The CDR3 has 15 amino acids. CDR3 in amino acids: CASSVSGTGGSGYTF. CDR3 coding DNA: TGTGCCAGCAGCGTATCCGGGACAGGGGGCTCCGGCTACACCTTC.

This clone has just a few counts. The chain employs TRBV11-2 and TRBJ1-3, with D unclear. This CDR3 spans 12 amino acids. V was trimmed by 5 bases and J by 6 bases, leaving 8 bases between them. Germline V gene sequence: CDR1 SGHAT, CDR2 FQNNGV. The CDR3 reads CASSLLTNTIYF. The CDR3 nucleotides read TGTGCCAGCAGCCTCCTAACAAACACCATATATTTT.

CDR3 region: CASSAQGALLSEQFF. The CDR3 bases are TGTGCCAGCAGTGCGCAGGGCGCCCTCCTTAGTGAGCAGTTCTTC. V and J are TRBV2 and TRBJ2-1; D is perhaps TRBD1 (5 bases). Trimming shortened V by 4 bases and J by 9 bases, and 19 bases separated the two germline ends. The V gene's germline CDR1 is SNHLY and CDR2 FYNNEI. There are 15 residues in the CDR3.

The chain has TRBV28 and TRBJ1-2, with 10 bases aligning to TRBD1. Trimming at V came to 7 bases and at J to 4 bases, leaving 6 bases not matched to a gene. Germline V gene data show CDR1 as MDHEN and CDR2 as SYDVKM. CDR3 length equals 14 residues. CDR3 DNA: TGTGCCAGCACCCTGGGACAGGGGACCTATGGCTACACCTTC. This codes for CASTLGQGTYGYTF.

The rearrangement links TRBV5-1 to TRBJ2-2, with TRBD2 as a possible D gene (6 bases). V shed 3 bases and J shed 0 bases, with 9 bases lying between them. The germline gives CDR1 SGHRS, CDR2 YFSETQ. This CDR3 region has 15 residues. The CDR3 loop is CASSSGTPNTGELFF. CDR3 nucleotide sequence: TGCGCCAGCAGCTCAGGGACTCCGAACACCGGGGAGCTGTTTTTT. The full variable domain, in which reference TRBV5-1 and TRBJ2-2 provide the parts outside the CDR3, is KAGVTQTPRYLIKTRGQQVTLSCSPISGHRSVSWYQQTPGQGLQFLFEYFSETQRNKGNFPGRFSGRQFSNSRSEMNVSTLELGDSALYLCASSSGTPNTGELFFGEGSRLTVL.

V is TRBV29-1 and J is TRBJ1-5; TRBD1 matches 8 bases. Germline V gene lookup returns CDR1 SQVTM and CDR2 ANQGSEA. The CDR3 length is 13 residues. Losses at the gene ends were 4 bases for V and 1 base for J; bases not matched to a gene: 0. For the CDR3, the DNA is TGCAGCGTTGGACAGGGGAGCAATCAGCCCCAGCATTTT. Amino acid sequence: CSVGQGSNQPQHF.